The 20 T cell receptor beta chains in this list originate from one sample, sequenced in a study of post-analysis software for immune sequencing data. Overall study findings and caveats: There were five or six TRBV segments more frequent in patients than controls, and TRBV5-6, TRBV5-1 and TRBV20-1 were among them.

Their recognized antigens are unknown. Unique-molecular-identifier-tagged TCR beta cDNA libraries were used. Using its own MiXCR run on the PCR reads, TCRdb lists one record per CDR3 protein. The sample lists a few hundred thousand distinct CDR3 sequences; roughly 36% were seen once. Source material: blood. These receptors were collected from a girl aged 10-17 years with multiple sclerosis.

In nucleotides, the CDR3 is TGTGCCAGCAGCTCACAAATAGCGGCAGAGACCCAGTACTTC. Amino acids: CASSSQIAAETQYF. The rearrangement links TRBV7-2 to TRBJ2-5, with D perhaps matching TRBD2 (6 bases). The germline V gene encodes CDR1 SGHTA and CDR2 FQGNSA. This CDR3 has 14 amino acids. Between the trimmed V and J ends, which lost 4 bases and 4 bases, there was a span of 13 bases.

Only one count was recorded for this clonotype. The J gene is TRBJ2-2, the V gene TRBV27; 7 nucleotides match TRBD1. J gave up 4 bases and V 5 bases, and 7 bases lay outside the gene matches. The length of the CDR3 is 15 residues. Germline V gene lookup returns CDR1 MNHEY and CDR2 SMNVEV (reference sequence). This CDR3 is CASSLRGQSTGELFF. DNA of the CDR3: TGTGCCAGCAGTCTCCGGGGACAGTCCACCGGGGAGCTGTTTTTT.

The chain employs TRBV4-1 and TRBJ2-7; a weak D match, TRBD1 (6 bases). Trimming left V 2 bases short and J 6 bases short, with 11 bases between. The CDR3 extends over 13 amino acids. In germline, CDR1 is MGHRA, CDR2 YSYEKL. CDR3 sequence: CASSQPSGVEQYF. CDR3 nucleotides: TGCGCCAGCAGCCAACCTTCAGGGGTCGAGCAGTACTTC.

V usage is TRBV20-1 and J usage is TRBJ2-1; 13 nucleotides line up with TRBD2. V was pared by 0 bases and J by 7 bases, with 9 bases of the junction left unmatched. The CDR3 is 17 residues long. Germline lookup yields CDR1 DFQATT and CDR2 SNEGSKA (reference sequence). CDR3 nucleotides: TGCAGTGCTAGAGAAAGACGACTAGCGGGGGGACGGAATGAGCAGTTCTTC. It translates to CSARERRLAGGRNEQFF.

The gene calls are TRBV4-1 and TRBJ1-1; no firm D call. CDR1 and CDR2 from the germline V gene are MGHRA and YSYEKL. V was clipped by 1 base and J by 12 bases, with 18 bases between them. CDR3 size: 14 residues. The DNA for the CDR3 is TGCGCCAGCAGCCAAGTCTTGGCGACCCTCGAGCCTTTCTTT. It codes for CASSQVLATLEPFF.

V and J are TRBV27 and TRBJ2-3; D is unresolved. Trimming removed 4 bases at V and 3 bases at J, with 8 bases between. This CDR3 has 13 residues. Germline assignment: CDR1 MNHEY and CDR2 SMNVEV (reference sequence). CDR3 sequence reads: CASSWAVTDTQYF. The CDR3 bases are TGTGCCAGCAGTTGGGCAGTGACAGATACGCAGTATTTT.

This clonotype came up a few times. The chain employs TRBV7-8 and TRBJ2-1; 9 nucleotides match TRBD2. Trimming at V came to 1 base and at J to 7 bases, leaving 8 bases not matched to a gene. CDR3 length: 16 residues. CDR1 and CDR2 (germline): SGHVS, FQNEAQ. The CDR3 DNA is TGTGCCAGCAGCTTAGGACCGGCGGGGGGGCGTAATGAGCAGTTCTTC. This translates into CASSLGPAGGRNEQFF.

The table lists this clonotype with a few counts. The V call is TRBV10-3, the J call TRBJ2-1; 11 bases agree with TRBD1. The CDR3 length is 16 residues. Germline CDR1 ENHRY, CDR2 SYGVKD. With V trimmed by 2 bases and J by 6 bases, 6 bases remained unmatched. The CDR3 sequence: CAISEGTGGRVNEQFF. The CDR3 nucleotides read TGTGCCATCAGTGAGGGGACAGGGGGAAGGGTCAATGAGCAGTTCTTC.

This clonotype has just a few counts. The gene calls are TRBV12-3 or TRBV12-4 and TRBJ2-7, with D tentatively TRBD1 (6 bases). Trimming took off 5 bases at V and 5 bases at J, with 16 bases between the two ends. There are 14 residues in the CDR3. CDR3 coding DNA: TGTGCCAGCAGTCTAGACGACAGGAGTCACGAGCAGTACTTC. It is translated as CASSLDDRSHEQYF.

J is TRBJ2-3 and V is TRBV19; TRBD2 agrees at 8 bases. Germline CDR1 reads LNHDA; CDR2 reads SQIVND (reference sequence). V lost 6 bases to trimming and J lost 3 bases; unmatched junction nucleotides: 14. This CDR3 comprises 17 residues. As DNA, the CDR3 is TGTGCCAGTAGACCTCTGGGTAGCGGGGCCCGGACAGATACGCAGTATTTT. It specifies CASRPLGSGARTDTQYF. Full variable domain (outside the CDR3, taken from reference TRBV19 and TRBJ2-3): DGGITQSPKYLFRKEGQNVTLSCEQNLNHDAMYWYRQDPGQGLRLIYYSQIVNDFQKGDIAEGYSVSREKKESFPLTVTSAQKNPTAFYLCASRPLGSGARTDTQYFGPGTRLTVL.

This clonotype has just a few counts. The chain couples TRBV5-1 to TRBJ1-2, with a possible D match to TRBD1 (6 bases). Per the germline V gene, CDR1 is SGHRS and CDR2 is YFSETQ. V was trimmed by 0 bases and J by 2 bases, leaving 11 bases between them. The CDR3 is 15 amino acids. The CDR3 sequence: CASSLGQVGNYGYTF. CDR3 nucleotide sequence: TGCGCCAGCAGCTTGGGACAGGTTGGGAACTATGGCTACACCTTC.

The CDR3: CASKSLIYGYTF. The CDR3, as DNA: TGTGCCAGCAAGTCGCTGATATATGGCTACACCTTC. The V and J genes are TRBV12-3 or TRBV12-4 and TRBJ1-2, with D uncertain. Trimming shortened V by 7 bases and J by 5 bases, and 11 bases separated the two germline ends. The CDR3 length is 12 residues.

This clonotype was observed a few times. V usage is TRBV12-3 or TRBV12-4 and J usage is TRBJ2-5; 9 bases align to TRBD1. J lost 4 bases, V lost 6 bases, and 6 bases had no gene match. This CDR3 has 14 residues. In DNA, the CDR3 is TGTGCCAGCAGCCCGGGACAGGGTACAGAGACCCAGTACTTC. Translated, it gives CASSPGQGTETQYF.

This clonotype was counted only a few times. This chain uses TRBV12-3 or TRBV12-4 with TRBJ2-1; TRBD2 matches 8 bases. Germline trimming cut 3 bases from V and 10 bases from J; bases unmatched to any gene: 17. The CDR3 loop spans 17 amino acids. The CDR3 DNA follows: TGTGCCAGCAGTTTTCCTTTGAGGACTAGCCCACCCGCGGAGCAGTTCTTC. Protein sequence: CASSFPLRTSPPAEQFF.

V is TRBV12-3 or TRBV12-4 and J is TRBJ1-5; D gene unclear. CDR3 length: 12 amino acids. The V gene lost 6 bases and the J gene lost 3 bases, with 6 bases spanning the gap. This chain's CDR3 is CASRDYNQPQHF. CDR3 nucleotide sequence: TGTGCCAGCAGAGATTACAATCAGCCCCAGCATTTT.

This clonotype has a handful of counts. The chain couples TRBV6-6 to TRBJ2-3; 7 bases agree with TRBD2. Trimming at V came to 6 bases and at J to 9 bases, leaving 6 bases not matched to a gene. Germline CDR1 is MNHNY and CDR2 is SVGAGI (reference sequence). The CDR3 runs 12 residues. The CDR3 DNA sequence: TGTGCCAGCAGCATAGCGGGTAGCACGCAGTATTTT. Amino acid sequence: CASSIAGSTQYF.

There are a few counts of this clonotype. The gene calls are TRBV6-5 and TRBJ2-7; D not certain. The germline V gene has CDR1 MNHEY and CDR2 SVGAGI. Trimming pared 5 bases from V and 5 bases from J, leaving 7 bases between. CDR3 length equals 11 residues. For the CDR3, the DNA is TGTGCCAGCAGTGGCTCGCACGAGCAGTACTTC. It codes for CASSGSHEQYF.

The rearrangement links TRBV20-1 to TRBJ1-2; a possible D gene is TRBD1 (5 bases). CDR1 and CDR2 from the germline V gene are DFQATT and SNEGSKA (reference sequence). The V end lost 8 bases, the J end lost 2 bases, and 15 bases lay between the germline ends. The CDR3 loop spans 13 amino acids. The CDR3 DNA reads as TGCAGTTACCGGGACGGGGTAAACTATGGCTACACCTTC. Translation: CSYRDGVNYGYTF.

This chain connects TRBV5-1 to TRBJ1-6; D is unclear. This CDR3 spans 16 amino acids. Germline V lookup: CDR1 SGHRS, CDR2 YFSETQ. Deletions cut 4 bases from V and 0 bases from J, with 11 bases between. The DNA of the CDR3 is TGCGCCAGCAGCGCTGGGTCCTACTCCTATAATTCACCCCTCCACTTT. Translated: CASSAGSYSYNSPLHF.

The CDR3: CASSQGGGTNNEQFF. In DNA, the CDR3 is TGTGCCAGCAGTCAGGGAGGTGGGACGAACAATGAGCAGTTCTTC. The rearrangement links TRBV12-3 or TRBV12-4 to TRBJ2-1; D is perhaps TRBD2 (6 bases). This CDR3 is built from 15 residues. V was clipped by 5 bases and J by 5 bases, with 16 bases between them.